The T cell receptor beta chain described here comes from a study of post-analysis software for immune sequencing data. Notes on the study in general: Patients used about five TRBV segments, including TRBV5-6, TRBV5-1 and TRBV20-1, more often than controls.

The junction had 10 bases not matched to a gene; V was cut back by 8 bases and J by 6 bases. CDR3 size: 14 residues. The germline V gene encodes CDR1 MNHEY and CDR2 SMNVEV (reference sequence). Prepared libraries of TCR beta cDNA carried unique molecular identifiers. Using its own MiXCR run on the PCR reads, TCRdb lists one record per CDR3 protein. This sample has roughly 800,000 distinct CDR3 sequences, with approximately 57% found just once. About this clonotype: Its antigen is unknown.

The sequence was collected from a girl aged 5-17 years with multiple sclerosis. The chain links TRBV27 to TRBJ1-5, with 7 bases that match TRBD1. The sample taken for sequencing was blood. CDR3 DNA: TGTGCCAGCGGGAGACAGGGAGTCGCTCAGCCCCAGCATTTT. Translation: CASGRQGVAQPQHF.